This section outlines one T cell receptor beta chain sequence together with its context. Authors' methods: Quantification of nucleated cells was approximated via reference gene primer amplification. Using immunoSEQ multiplex PCR, the repertoire was profiled, and TCRdb retains in-frame clones only, with some absent. V and J calls and clone size are as listed in that table; D and trimming were resolved from the DNA. The sample carries around 270,000 clones, over 75% recorded once. This record comes from a study of blood T cell repertoires in COVID-19. In the study overall: Spain, Italy and the United States supplied samples that represented acute and convalescent COVID-19. PBMCs, B-cell-depleted T cells, or T cells provided the cDNA or gDNA that made up the material.

V shed 3 bases and J shed 7 bases, with 12 bases lying between them. Germline CDR1 reads DFQATT; CDR2 reads SNEGSKA (reference sequence). CDR3 size: 12 residues. Seattle patients were enrolled during active infection and followed longitudinally. The V and J genes are TRBV20-1 and TRBJ1-1; D remains ambiguous. The receptor was derived from a human donor with COVID-19, enrolled during active disease. The donor label of this sample is uncertain. Source material: peripheral blood. This CDR3 is CSASMATGEAFF. Written as DNA, the CDR3 is TGCAGTGCTAGTATGGCAACGGGTGAAGCTTTCTTT.